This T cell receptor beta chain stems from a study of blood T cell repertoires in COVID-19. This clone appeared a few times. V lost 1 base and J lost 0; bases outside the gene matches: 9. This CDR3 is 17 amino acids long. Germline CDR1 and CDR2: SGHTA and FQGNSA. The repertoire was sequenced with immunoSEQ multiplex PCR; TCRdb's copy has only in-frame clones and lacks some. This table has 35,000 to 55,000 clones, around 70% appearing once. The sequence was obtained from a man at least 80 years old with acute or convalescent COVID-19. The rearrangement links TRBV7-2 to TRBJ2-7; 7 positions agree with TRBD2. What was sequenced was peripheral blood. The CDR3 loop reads CASSLEPSGVISYEQYF. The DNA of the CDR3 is TGTGCCAGCAGCTTAGAGCCTAGCGGCGTAATCTCCTACGAGCAGTACTTC.